A selection of T cell receptor beta chains follows, all from one sample in a study of blood T cells in healthy people across ages. TCRdb processed the 5' RACE reads anew with MiXCR; each CDR3 protein has one entry. The sample comprises 800,000 or so distinct CDR3 sequences, about half of which are singletons, and over 15% rests with the top ten. Material for sequencing was blood. These TCRs come from a man aged 80 or over in good health. Each CDR3 is given with its conserved first and last residue. D genes are given only for firm matches. Some rows mark clone size as missing; the rest say once, few, many or name a class of expanded clone.

J: TRBJ2-5
V: TRBV11-1
D: TRBD1
size: few
CDR3: CASSLAGTDQETQYF
DNA: TGTGCCAGCAGCTTAGCCGGGACAGATCAAGAGACCCAGTACTTC

J: TRBJ2-1
V: TRBV7-2
D: TRBD2
size: NA
CDR3: CASSSGRSINEQFF
DNA: TGTGCCAGCTCGAGCGGGAGATCTATAAATGAGCAGTTCTTC

J: TRBJ2-7
V: TRBV6-2/TRBV6-3
D: NA
size: few
CDR3: CASSYDQTSSYEQYF
DNA: TGTGCCAGCAGTTACGACCAGACGAGCTCCTACGAGCAGTACTTC

J: TRBJ2-7
V: TRBV28
D: TRBD2
size: few
CDR3: CASSSLAGGIREQYF
DNA: TGTGCCAGCAGCTCGTTAGCGGGAGGGATCCGCGAGCAGTACTTC

J: TRBJ2-5
V: TRBV15
D: NA
size: NA
CDR3: CATGPQVIRETQYF
DNA: TGTGCCACCGGCCCACAGGTTATCCGAGAGACCCAGTACTTC

J: TRBJ1-2
V: TRBV5-1
D: NA
size: NA
CDR3: CASSLAEGRNYGYTF
DNA: TGCGCCAGCAGCTTGGCCGAGGGCAGGAACTATGGCTACACCTTC

J: TRBJ1-5
V: TRBV29-1
D: NA
size: NA
CDR3: CSVADRYNQPQHF
DNA: TGCAGCGTTGCTGACAGATACAATCAGCCCCAGCATTTT

J: TRBJ2-5
V: TRBV11-1
D: TRBD2
size: few
CDR3: CASSLPSGLDKQETQYF
DNA: TGTGCCAGCAGCTTACCTTCCGGACTAGACAAACAAGAGACCCAGTACTTC

J: TRBJ1-3
V: TRBV4-3
D: TRBD1
size: NA
CDR3: CASSQDSPGGFRNTIYF
DNA: TGCGCCAGCAGCCAAGATTCCCCAGGGGGCTTCAGGAACACCATATATTTT

J: TRBJ2-2
V: TRBV7-9
D: TRBD1
size: NA
CDR3: CASSPDRADFTGELFF
DNA: TGTGCCAGCAGCCCCGACAGGGCCGATTTTACCGGGGAGCTGTTTTTT

J: TRBJ1-4
V: TRBV5-6
D: NA
size: NA
CDR3: CASSFSGGLQGKLFF
DNA: TGTGCCAGCAGCTTTTCCGGGGGGCTTCAGGGAAAACTGTTTTTT

J: TRBJ2-2
V: TRBV12-3/TRBV12-4
D: NA
size: NA
CDR3: CATLLGAWTGELFF
DNA: TGTGCCACCTTGCTAGGGGCGTGGACCGGGGAGCTGTTTTTT

J: TRBJ2-2
V: TRBV25-1
D: TRBD2
size: NA
CDR3: CASGTSGRRTGELFF
DNA: TGTGCCAGCGGAACTAGCGGGAGAAGAACCGGGGAGCTGTTTTTT

J: TRBJ2-2
V: TRBV29-1
D: NA
size: NA
CDR3: CSVQGSAGELFF
DNA: TGCAGCGTACAGGGATCTGCCGGGGAGCTGTTTTTT

J: TRBJ2-5
V: TRBV7-2
D: TRBD1
size: NA
CDR3: CASSSDTGVLEQYF
DNA: TGTGCCAGCAGCTCGGACACAGGGGTTTTAGAGCAGTACTTC

J: TRBJ2-7
V: TRBV20-1
D: TRBD2
size: few
CDR3: CSAPHSGTSYEQYF
DNA: TGCAGTGCACCCCATAGCGGGACGAGCTACGAGCAGTACTTC

J: TRBJ2-5
V: TRBV20-1
D: TRBD1
size: NA
CDR3: CSAINRQGYRETQYF
DNA: TGCAGTGCCATAAACAGACAGGGGTATCGAGAGACCCAGTACTTC

J: TRBJ2-1
V: TRBV11-2
D: TRBD2
size: NA
CDR3: CASSLQFGTSGGGSYNEQFF
DNA: TGTGCCAGCAGCTTACAGTTTGGGACTAGCGGGGGGGGGTCCTACAATGAGCAGTTCTTC

J: TRBJ1-5
V: TRBV12-3/TRBV12-4
D: NA
size: NA
CDR3: CASSFSQPQHF
DNA: TGTGCCAGCAGTTTTTCTCAGCCCCAGCATTTT

J: TRBJ2-7
V: TRBV28
D: NA
size: NA
CDR3: CASSPVTRSYEQYF
DNA: TGTGCCAGCAGTCCCGTCACTAGGTCCTACGAGCAGTACTTC

J: TRBJ2-3
V: TRBV7-2
D: NA
size: NA
CDR3: CASSLGKQSTADTQYF
DNA: TGTGCCAGCAGCTTAGGAAAGCAAAGTACTGCGGATACGCAGTATTTT

J: TRBJ2-1
V: TRBV7-2
D: NA
size: NA
CDR3: CASSLARDNEQFF
DNA: TGTGCCAGCAGCTTAGCTCGAGACAATGAGCAGTTCTTC

J: TRBJ2-5
V: TRBV20-1
D: TRBD1
size: few
CDR3: CSAKTGAYNYEQYVGSTSSQYF
DNA: TGCAGTGCTAAGACAGGGGCCTACAACTACGAGCAGTATGTCGGGTCCACGAGCAGTCAGTACTTC

J: TRBJ2-1
V: TRBV28
D: NA
size: NA
CDR3: CASCRFGNNEQFF
DNA: TGTGCCAGCTGTAGGTTTGGGAACAATGAGCAGTTCTTC

J: TRBJ1-2
V: TRBV3-1
D: TRBD1
size: NA
CDR3: CASSQADRGHGGYTF
DNA: TGTGCCAGCAGCCAAGCGGACAGGGGGCATGGAGGCTACACCTTC

J: TRBJ1-5
V: TRBV13
D: NA
size: once
CDR3: CASSLCEGAAQGYSNQPQHF
DNA: TGTGCCAGCAGCTTATGCGAAGGGGCAGCCCAAGGTTATAGCAATCAGCCCCAGCATTTT

J: TRBJ1-1
V: TRBV3-1
D: NA
size: NA
CDR3: CASSPRVGQGTEAFF
DNA: TGTGCCAGCAGCCCCCGTGTAGGGCAGGGCACTGAAGCTTTCTTT

J: TRBJ1-6
V: TRBV20-1
D: NA
size: NA
CDR3: CSARDVWSSYNSPLHF
DNA: TGCAGTGCTAGAGATGTCTGGAGCTCCTATAATTCACCCCTCCACTTT

J: TRBJ2-7
V: TRBV7-2
D: TRBD2
size: NA
CDR3: CASSPPGGGRYEQYF
DNA: TGTGCCAGCAGCCCTCCGGGGGGAGGACGATACGAGCAGTACTTC

J: TRBJ2-3
V: TRBV28
D: TRBD2
size: few
CDR3: CASSLLPSTSGRAADTQYF
DNA: TGTGCCAGCAGTTTACTACCTTCGACTAGCGGGAGGGCCGCAGATACGCAGTATTTT

J: TRBJ1-5
V: TRBV30
D: TRBD1
size: many
CDR3: CAWSVLDRGTNQPQHF
DNA: TGTGCCTGGAGTGTATTGGACAGGGGGACTAATCAGCCCCAGCATTTT

J: TRBJ1-2
V: TRBV4-1
D: TRBD1
size: NA
CDR3: CASYNGQGTGGYTF
DNA: TGCGCCAGCTATAATGGACAGGGAACGGGTGGCTACACCTTC

J: TRBJ2-1
V: TRBV2
D: TRBD2
size: few
CDR3: CASSGTSGRATQNEQFF
DNA: TGTGCCAGCTCCGGGACTAGCGGGAGGGCCACTCAAAATGAGCAGTTCTTC

J: TRBJ1-5
V: TRBV12-3/TRBV12-4
D: NA
size: NA
CDR3: CASREGVGNQPQHF
DNA: TGTGCCAGCCGGGAGGGGGTCGGCAATCAGCCCCAGCATTTT

J: TRBJ1-1
V: TRBV11-3
D: NA
size: NA
CDR3: CASSQVGYTKAFF
DNA: TGTGCCAGCAGCCAGGTCGGGTACACTAAAGCTTTCTTT

J: TRBJ2-7
V: TRBV12-3/TRBV12-4
D: TRBD2
size: once
CDR3: CASSLESGGPHEQYF
DNA: TGTGCCAGCAGTTTAGAGTCGGGAGGGCCCCACGAGCAGTACTTC

J: TRBJ2-5
V: TRBV6-2/TRBV6-3
D: NA
size: many
CDR3: CASSSVRETQYF
DNA: TGTGCCAGCAGTTCCGTTCGAGAGACCCAGTACTTC

J: TRBJ2-5
V: TRBV28
D: NA
size: NA
CDR3: CASSSYGMYRETQYF
DNA: TGTGCCAGCAGTTCGTACGGGATGTACAGAGAGACCCAGTACTTC

J: TRBJ2-3
V: TRBV4-1
D: TRBD2
size: NA
CDR3: CASSPSGGAAGTDTQYF
DNA: TGCGCCAGCAGCCCTAGCGGGGGGGCCGCGGGCACAGATACGCAGTATTTT

J: TRBJ2-7
V: TRBV10-2
D: TRBD2
size: NA
CDR3: CASSDTSGPSYEQYF
DNA: TGCGCCAGCAGTGATACTAGCGGGCCCTCCTACGAGCAGTACTTC

J: TRBJ1-6
V: TRBV7-2
D: TRBD1
size: many
CDR3: CASSGQGAFSPLHF
DNA: TGTGCCAGCTCGGGACAGGGGGCGTTTTCACCCCTCCACTTT

J: TRBJ2-1
V: TRBV4-3
D: TRBD2
size: NA
CDR3: CASSGGLIDEQFF
DNA: TGCGCCAGTAGCGGGGGTTTGATCGATGAGCAGTTCTTC